The source of this T cell receptor beta chain is a study of blood T cell repertoires in COVID-19. On the study more broadly: The samples span acute and convalescent COVID-19 from the United States, Italy and Spain. From T cells, B-cell-depleted T cells, or PBMCs came the material, which was cDNA or gDNA.

V gave up 5 bases and J gave up 5 bases, with 12 bases separating them. The CDR3 is 13 residues long. Germline values: CDR1 SGHVS, CDR2 FNYEAQ. In the authors' workflow: Counts of nucleated cells, estimated from reference gene primer amplification, were obtained. Sequencing was performed with immunoSEQ multiplex PCR; in TCRdb, only in-frame clones are kept and a portion is missing. From that table come the V and J calls and clone size; the DNA was used to work out D and trimming. Of 150,000 or so clones in the sample, 60% to 80% were seen once. V usage is TRBV7-6 and J usage is TRBJ1-1; D possibly corresponds to TRBD1 (6 bases). The source of this sequence is a woman in her 50s with active or convalescent COVID-19. The specimen was peripheral blood. CDR3 amino acids: CASSIQGRTEAFF. CDR3 coding DNA: TGTGCCAGCAGCATCCAGGGGCGGACTGAAGCTTTCTTT.